Each of the 31 T cell receptor beta chains below was sequenced from the same sample in a study of lymphopenia after photon versus proton radiotherapy (dated by TCRdb to 2018 to 2020). Libraries were built with the immunoSEQ multiplex PCR assay. The table was pulled from immuneACCESS by TCRdb, which kept in-frame rearrangements only. Such tables lose some clones; where checked, under half of the loss comes from unresolved V genes, and the rest has no known cause. The sample table contains 50,000 to 70,000 clones; only one count was recorded for 87% of them. Jointly, the top ten make up around 13% of the sample. Sample: peripheral blood, taken from a patient treated with proton-based radiotherapy. These receptors came from an elderly man with esophageal cancer.

This sequence joins TRBV10-3 and TRBJ1-4; 8 bases fit TRBD1. The germline V gene encodes CDR1 ENHRY and CDR2 SYGVKD. The CDR3 extends over 15 amino acids. V dropped 3 bases and J dropped 8; count of bases not matched to a gene: 8. The CDR3 DNA sequence: TGTGCCATCAGTGAACGGGACAGGTCAGGAGAAAAACTGTTTTTT. Translated, it gives CAISERDRSGEKLFF.

The V call is TRBV20-1, the J call TRBJ2-7, with D unresolved. The CDR3 covers 11 residues. V gave up 6 bases and J gave up 5 bases, with 11 bases separating them. CDR1 and CDR2 from the germline V gene are DFQATT and SNEGSKA (reference sequence). CDR3 in DNA: TGCAGTGCCCTCGCGGATCACGAGCAGTACTTC. This gives the protein CSALADHEQYF.

This clone came up once. J is TRBJ1-2 and V is TRBV4-3; D is possibly TRBD1 (5 bases). V was pared by 2 bases and J by 4 bases, with 8 bases between. The CDR3 extends over 13 amino acids. Per the germline V gene, CDR1 is LGHNA and CDR2 is YSLEER. The chain's CDR3 is CASSQQGSYGYTF. Written as DNA, the CDR3 is TGCGCCAGCAGCCAACAGGGCTCCTATGGCTACACCTTC.

This clone was seen a single time. This chain joins TRBV5-1 and TRBJ2-5; 7 bases line up with TRBD1. CDR3 size: 15 residues. V was pared by 4 bases and J by 1 base, with 7 bases of the junction left unmatched. Germline lookup yields CDR1 SGHRS and CDR2 YFSETQ. The DNA of the CDR3 is TGCGCCAGCAGCGGCCGGGACAGCCTCCAAGAGACCCAGTACTTC. Protein product: CASSGRDSLQETQYF.

V usage is TRBV19 and J usage is TRBJ1-4; the D is unclear. CDR1 LNHDA and CDR2 SQIVND come from the germline V gene (reference sequence). This CDR3 spans 12 amino acids. V was pared by 7 bases and J by 8 bases, with 11 bases between. The CDR3 loop is CASMSIGEKLFF. For the CDR3, the DNA is TGTGCCAGTATGTCCATTGGGGAAAAACTGTTTTTT.

V usage is TRBV4-2 and J usage is TRBJ1-1, with a weak D call TRBD1 (5 bases). The V and J ends lost 0 bases and 0 bases respectively, with 11 bases between them. The germline V gene encodes CDR1 LGHNA and CDR2 YNFKEQ. The CDR3 has 16 amino acids. The CDR3 region has the DNA TGTGCCAGCAGCCAAGAGGGGGGTTATATGAACACTGAAGCTTTCTTT. This codes for CASSQEGGYMNTEAFF.

DNA for the CDR3: TGTGCCAGCAGCGTGGAGGTAGCGGGGGGTAAAGAGACCCAGTACTTC. It yields the protein CASSVEVAGGKETQYF. This chain uses TRBV9 with TRBJ2-5; 10 nucleotides match TRBD2. CDR1 is SGDLS and CDR2 is YYNGEE in the germline V gene. CDR3 length: 16 amino acids. J lost 3 bases, V lost 2 bases, and 7 bases had no gene match.

This clone was seen more than once but under ten times. The chain employs TRBV6-5 and TRBJ1-1; D call uncertain. This CDR3 is built from 13 residues. In germline, CDR1 is MNHEY, CDR2 SVGAGI. The V end was cut by 2 bases, the J end by 1 base, with 5 bases between. CDR3 sequence: CASSYRKNTEAFF. In DNA form, the CDR3 reads TGTGCCAGCAGTTACAGGAAGAACACTGAAGCTTTCTTT.

The chain combines TRBV7-9 with TRBJ2-1, with D tentatively TRBD2 (6 bases). V was cut by 2 bases and J by 0 bases, with 11 bases left in between. The CDR3 runs to 16 residues. Looked up from germline, CDR1 is SEHNR and CDR2 is FQNEAQ (reference sequence). The CDR3 DNA reads TGTGCCAGCAGCTTAATCTCGGGAGTCTCCTACAATGAGCAGTTCTTC. It encodes CASSLISGVSYNEQFF.

The chain carries TRBV19 and TRBJ2-7; 8 bases line up with TRBD1. V dropped 9 bases and J dropped 6; count of bases not matched to a gene: 7. The CDR3 length is 12 residues. Germline loops: CDR1 LNHDA, CDR2 SQIVND (reference sequence). This CDR3 reads CASGQGYSEQYF. The CDR3 bases are TGTGCCAGCGGACAGGGTTATTCCGAGCAGTACTTC.

V usage is TRBV18 and J usage is TRBJ1-2, with a weak D call TRBD1 (6 bases). CDR1 is KGHSH and CDR2 is LQKENI in the germline V gene. The CDR3 consists of 13 residues. The V gene lost 2 bases and the J gene lost 6 bases, with 10 bases spanning the gap. CDR3 DNA: TGTGCCAGCTCACCAAACAGGGAAGATGGCTACACCTTC. Its protein product is CASSPNREDGYTF.

The chain carries TRBV7-9 and TRBJ1-3; weak D call: TRBD1 (5 bases). V was pared by 6 bases and J by 3 bases, with 15 bases between. The germline gives CDR1 SEHNR, CDR2 FQNEAQ (reference sequence). The CDR3 loop spans 15 amino acids. The CDR3 region has the DNA TGTGCCAGCAGTACCATAGGGGATGTTGGAAACACCATATATTTT. This codes for CASSTIGDVGNTIYF. The whole variable domain, remainder taken from reference TRBV7-9 and TRBJ1-3, is DTGVSQNPRHKITKRGQNVTFRCDPISEHNRLYWYRQTLGQGPEFLTYFQNEAQLEKSRLLSDRFSAERPKGSFSTLEIQRTEQGDSAMYLCASSTIGDVGNTIYFGEGSWLTVV.

This rearrangement joins TRBV6-6 to TRBJ1-2, with a possible D match to TRBD1 (5 bases). Germline values: CDR1 MNHNY, CDR2 SVGAGI (reference sequence). There are 14 residues in the CDR3. Trimming took 2 bases from V and 1 from J, leaving 8 bases between them. The CDR3 region is CASSYGTGNYGYTF. In DNA, the CDR3 is TGTGCCAGCAGTTACGGGACGGGTAACTATGGCTACACCTTC.

This chain connects TRBV5-1 to TRBJ2-5, with D hard to call. This CDR3 comprises 13 residues. CDR1 is SGHRS and CDR2 is YFSETQ in the germline V gene. Between the trimmed V and J ends, which lost 7 bases and 1 base, there was a span of 11 bases. The CDR3 is CASSGQPQETQYF. The CDR3 DNA reads TGCGCCAGCTCGGGTCAGCCCCAAGAGACCCAGTACTTC.

The chain joins TRBV4-1 to TRBJ2-5; unclear D gene. The CDR3 runs 14 residues. Germline values: CDR1 MGHRA, CDR2 YSYEKL. The V end lost 2 bases, the J end lost 11 bases, and 18 bases lay between the germline ends. CDR3 in amino acids: CASSQIPPTPKQYF. The CDR3 DNA follows: TGCGCCAGCAGCCAAATCCCTCCTACCCCCAAGCAGTACTTC.

Only one count was recorded for this clone. The likely explanation is a read error, given a far larger clone one base away. J is TRBJ2-7 and V is TRBV13; 7 bases align to TRBD1. The CDR3 spans 13 residues. From germline, CDR1 is PRHDT and CDR2 FYEKMQ (reference sequence). The junction had 3 bases not matched to a gene; V was cut back by 6 bases and J by 1 base. The DNA of the CDR3 is TGTGCCAGCAGTGGGACAGCTTCCTACGAGCAGTACTTC. Protein: CASSGTASYEQYF. The full variable domain, with the rest looked up from reference TRBV13 and TRBJ2-7, is AAGVIQSPRHLIKEKRETATLKCYPIPRHDTVYWYQQGPGQDPQFLISFYEKMQSDKGSIPDRFSAQQFSDYHSELNMSSLELGDSALYFCASSGTASYEQYFGPGTRLTVT.

The chain employs TRBV7-6 and TRBJ2-5, with D possibly matching TRBD2 (7 bases). Trimming pared 3 bases from V and 4 bases from J, leaving 9 bases between. Looked up from germline, CDR1 is SGHVS and CDR2 is FNYEAQ. CDR3 length: 13 amino acids. The chain's CDR3 is CASSFGGRETQYF. CDR3 in DNA: TGTGCCAGCAGCTTCGGGGGGCGAGAGACCCAGTACTTC. The whole variable domain, filled in from reference TRBV7-6 and TRBJ2-5, reads GAGVSQSPRYKVTKRGQDVALRCDPISGHVSLYWYRQALGQGPEFLTYFNYEAQQDKSGLPNDRFSAERPEGSISTLTIQRTEQRDSAMYRCASSFGGRETQYFGPGTRLLVL.

This chain connects TRBV19 to TRBJ1-5; no clear D gene. The CDR3 contains 13 residues. The ends were cut back, 3 bases at V and 2 bases at J, with 5 bases in the middle. Germline assignment: CDR1 LNHDA and CDR2 SQIVND (reference sequence). The CDR3 spells CASSIIGNQPQHF. The CDR3 DNA reads TGTGCCAGTAGTATTATCGGCAATCAGCCCCAGCATTTT.

V usage is TRBV12-5 and J usage is TRBJ1-5; 7 bases agree with TRBD1. The germline V gene encodes CDR1 LGHNT and CDR2 FRNRAP. The CDR3 is made up of 14 amino acids. V dropped 5 bases and J dropped 2; count of bases not matched to a gene: 3. CDR3 nucleotides: TGTGCTAGTGGTCCAGGGGGGGGCAATCAGCCCCAGCATTTT. Its translation: CASGPGGGNQPQHF.

This chain connects TRBV7-2 to TRBJ2-2, with D perhaps matching TRBD1 or TRBD2 (5 bases each). The CDR3 is 15 amino acids. CDR1 is SGHTA, CDR2 FQGNSA, per germline. Trimming left V 5 bases short and J 6 bases short, with 16 bases between. The CDR3 protein is CASSPSTMGAGELFF. DNA of the CDR3: TGTGCCAGCAGCCCTAGCACGATGGGGGCCGGGGAGCTGTTTTTT.

This rearrangement joins TRBV10-3 to TRBJ2-2; 9 nucleotides agree with TRBD2. V shed 6 bases, J shed 2 bases, and the junction held 4 bases outside the gene matches. The CDR3 is 15 residues long. Germline V gene lookup returns CDR1 ENHRY and CDR2 SYGVKD. The CDR3 loop is CAISAGTSNTGELFF. The CDR3 bases are TGTGCCATCAGCGCCGGGACTAGCAACACCGGGGAGCTGTTTTTT.

With regard to this clone: Additional DNA sequences in this sample encode the identical CDR3. The chain has TRBV7-6 and TRBJ2-5; a possible D gene is TRBD2 (5 bases). Trimming pared 3 bases from V and 2 bases from J, leaving 10 bases between. Germline CDR1 is SGHVS and CDR2 is FNYEAQ. The CDR3 extends over 14 amino acids. The CDR3 sequence: CASSFQRGQETQYF. The CDR3, as DNA: TGTGCCAGCAGCTTCCAGCGAGGGCAAGAGACCCAGTACTTC.

The gene calls are TRBV5-1 and TRBJ2-5; TRBD2 matches at 9 bases. V lost 5 bases and J lost 3; bases outside the gene matches: 5. CDR1 is SGHRS, CDR2 YFSETQ, per germline. The CDR3 contains 14 residues. CDR3 amino acids: CASRNSGSKETQYF. CDR3 nucleotides: TGCGCCAGCAGAAATAGCGGGAGTAAAGAGACCCAGTACTTC.

This chain joins TRBV9 and TRBJ2-1, with D perhaps TRBD1 (6 bases). This CDR3 has 16 residues. V was trimmed by 0 bases and J by 0 bases, leaving 10 bases between them. Germline-derived CDR1 and CDR2 are SGDLS and YYNGEE. CDR3 loop: CASSVEDRSSYNEQFF. The CDR3 coding sequence is TGTGCCAGCAGCGTAGAGGACAGAAGCTCCTACAATGAGCAGTTCTTC.

J is TRBJ2-1 and V is TRBV27; 7 bases are shared with TRBD2. V was clipped by 6 bases and J by 4 bases; unmatched bases: 9. The length of the CDR3 is 15 residues. Germline CDR1 reads MNHEY; CDR2 reads SMNVEV (reference sequence). The DNA of the CDR3 is TGTGCCAGCAGCAGCCCCTCCGGGGGGTACAATGAGCAGTTCTTC. This sequence encodes CASSSPSGGYNEQFF.

The DNA of the CDR3 is TGTGCCAGTAGTATTGTGTTTCCCCACCTGTTTTTT. This encodes CASSIVFPHLFF. This rearrangement joins TRBV19 to TRBJ1-4; D not certain. The CDR3 spans 12 residues. Germline assignment: CDR1 LNHDA and CDR2 SQIVND (reference sequence). The V gene lost 3 bases and the J gene lost 14 bases, with 13 bases spanning the gap.

This clone was observed a single time. The chain joins TRBV7-9 to TRBJ1-4; D is perhaps TRBD1 (5 bases). V was trimmed by 4 bases and J by 13 bases, leaving 16 bases between them. This CDR3 comprises 13 residues. Germline V gene sequence: CDR1 SEHNR, CDR2 FQNEAQ (reference sequence). The CDR3 reads CASSSRQGIILFF. The CDR3 DNA follows: TGTGCCAGCAGCTCTCGGCAGGGCATTATACTGTTTTTT.

The chain is built from TRBV7-8 and TRBJ2-1, with D unresolved. The ends were cut back, 1 base at V and 0 bases at J, with 16 bases in the middle. CDR3 length: 18 residues. Germline-derived CDR1 and CDR2 are SGHVS and FQNEAQ. The DNA of the CDR3 is TGTGCCAGCAGCTTAGAGATCCCCGGCTTTCTCTCCTACAATGAGCAGTTCTTC. Protein sequence: CASSLEIPGFLSYNEQFF.

J is TRBJ2-7 and V is TRBV12-5, with D perhaps matching TRBD1 (6 bases). V lost 7 bases and J 9 bases, leaving 19 bases between the germline ends. The CDR3 is 13 residues long. Per the germline V gene, CDR1 is LGHNT and CDR2 is FRNRAP. CDR3 DNA sequence: TGTGCTAGTGCCCCCGGGACACTTTATCGGCAGTACTTC. Translation: CASAPGTLYRQYF.

A remark on this clone: One end of the junction varies from germline; a read error may be responsible. This chain joins TRBV10-3 and TRBJ1-1; no clear D gene. The germline V gene encodes CDR1 ENHRY and CDR2 SYGVKD. The CDR3 length is 14 residues. CDR3 coding DNA: TGTGCCACCAGTCATGGGAGGAGGAACACTGAAGCTTTCTTT. As protein: CATSHGRRNTEAFF.

CDR3 amino acids: CASSRSTDTQYF. In DNA form, the CDR3 reads TGCGCCAGCAGTCGGAGCACAGATACGCAGTATTTT. The gene calls are TRBV5-1 and TRBJ2-3; D call uncertain. Trimming pared 5 bases from V and 0 bases from J, leaving 4 bases between. Looked up from germline, CDR1 is SGHRS and CDR2 is YFSETQ. The CDR3 length is 12 residues. Complete variable domain (other parts from reference TRBV5-1 and TRBJ2-3): KAGVTQTPRYLIKTRGQQVTLSCSPISGHRSVSWYQQTPGQGLQFLFEYFSETQRNKGNFPGRFSGRQFSNSRSEMNVSTLELGDSALYLCASSRSTDTQYFGPGTRLTVL.